Listed here are 13 T cell receptor beta chains from one sample, sequenced in a study of OX40 agonist ivuxolimab in advanced cancers. TCRdb keeps only in-frame clones here, not all; method: immunoSEQ multiplex PCR. The sample comprises fewer than 75,000 clones, approximately 80% of which are singletons, and around 8.2% rests with the top ten. This sample comprised CD4+ or CD8+ T cells sorted from blood, obtained in a trial of the OX40 agonist ivuxolimab. All receptors derive from an adult with an advanced solid tumor such as melanoma, head and neck, liver or kidney cancer.

V is TRBV25-1 and J is TRBJ1-1; D gene unclear. V was shortened by 6 bases and J by 4 bases, with 9 bases between the two germline ends. CDR1 is MGHDK and CDR2 is SYGVNS in the germline V gene. The CDR3 is 12 residues long. CDR3 DNA sequence: TGTGCCAGCAGCGAGATTAGCACTGAAGCTTTCTTT. Its translation: CASSEISTEAFF.

This clone was seen only once. The chain recombines TRBV18 with TRBJ2-2, with D tentatively TRBD1 (6 bases). Looked up from germline, CDR1 is KGHSH and CDR2 is LQKENI. The length of the CDR3 is 14 residues. Trimming removed 7 bases from V and 1 base from J, with 10 bases in between. Written as DNA, the CDR3 is TGTGCCAGCTTCGGACAGCAGAACACCGGGGAGCTGTTTTTT. This codes for CASFGQQNTGELFF.

The gene calls are TRBV7-9 and TRBJ1-4; D gene uncertain. The V and J ends lost 5 bases and 11 bases respectively, with 24 bases between them. Germline V gene sequence: CDR1 SEHNR, CDR2 FQNEAQ (reference sequence). CDR3 length: 16 residues. The CDR3 loop reads CASSLEQGLLVGKLFF. CDR3 coding DNA: TGTGCCAGCAGCCTTGAGCAAGGCCTGCTCGTAGGGAAACTGTTTTTT. Full variable domain (missing parts from reference TRBV7-9 and TRBJ1-4): DTGVSQNPRHKITKRGQNVTFRCDPISEHNRLYWYRQTLGQGPEFLTYFQNEAQLEKSRLLSDRFSAERPKGSFSTLEIQRTEQGDSAMYLCASSLEQGLLVGKLFFGSGTQLSVL.

The rearrangement joins TRBV4-3 to TRBJ2-1; the match to TRBD2 covers 10 bases. Germline CDR1 LGHNA, CDR2 YSLEER. There are 18 residues in the CDR3. J gave up 9 bases and V 4 bases, and 18 bases lay outside the gene matches. In DNA, the CDR3 is TGCGCCAGCAGCCGGGGAGGGGCCGTAGCGGGAGGATCCGGTGAGCAGTTCTTC. The encoded protein is CASSRGGAVAGGSGEQFF.

The rearrangement links TRBV12-5 to TRBJ2-6; 8 bases are shared with TRBD1. The germline CDR1 and CDR2 sequences are LGHNT and FRNRAP. Trimming took 5 bases from V and 0 from J; bases not matched to a gene: 9. The CDR3 totals 18 residues. The CDR3 sequence is CASGAGTGWDSGANVLTF. CDR3 nucleotide sequence: TGTGCTAGTGGTGCCGGGACAGGTTGGGACTCTGGGGCCAACGTCCTGACTTTC.

This clone turned up a few times. The J gene is TRBJ2-1, the V gene TRBV19, with no clear D. Germline values: CDR1 LNHDA, CDR2 SQIVND (reference sequence). The CDR3 length is 13 residues. Trimming removed 4 bases at V and 7 bases at J, with 11 bases between. The CDR3 region has the DNA TGTGCCAGTAGTACCGCCCGGTATAATGAGCAGTTCTTC. It translates to CASSTARYNEQFF.

The chain uses TRBV7-9 and TRBJ1-1; maybe TRBD1 (5 bases). This CDR3 region has 14 residues. Trimming removed 1 base at V and 7 bases at J, with 13 bases between. Germline CDR1 reads SEHNR; CDR2 reads FQNEAQ (reference sequence). CDR3 amino acids: CASSLGQQGIEAFF. CDR3 nucleotide sequence: TGTGCCAGCAGCTTAGGACAGCAGGGTATTGAAGCTTTCTTT.

The rearrangement joins TRBV5-5 to TRBJ2-7; 10 bases fit TRBD2. Germline values: CDR1 SGHKS, CDR2 YYEKEE (reference sequence). J was trimmed by 1 base and V by 4 bases; bases with no gene match: 17. This CDR3 comprises 19 residues. CDR3 protein: CASSPRGPRGTSASYEQYV. The CDR3 DNA reads TGTGCCAGCAGCCCACGGGGACCGCGAGGGACTAGCGCTTCCTACGAGCAGTACGTC.

This CDR3 reads CASRPTDRGQTDTQYF. CDR3 DNA: TGTGCCAGCAGACCTACCGACAGGGGGCAGACAGATACGCAGTATTTT. The V call is TRBV28, the J call TRBJ2-3; 10 nucleotides align to TRBD1. J was trimmed by 3 bases and V by 6 bases; bases with no gene match: 9. CDR3 length equals 16 residues. In germline, CDR1 is MDHEN, CDR2 SYDVKM.

This rearrangement joins TRBV2 to TRBJ1-5; D remains ambiguous. Per the germline V gene, CDR1 is SNHLY and CDR2 is FYNNEI. This CDR3 has 15 amino acids. Trimming took 0 bases from V and 3 from J, leaving 9 bases between them. CDR3 sequence (DNA): TGTGCCAGCAGTGAAGCGTCGGGTTACAATCAGCCCCAGCATTTT. It yields the protein CASSEASGYNQPQHF. The whole variable domain, remainder taken from reference TRBV2 and TRBJ1-5, is EPEVTQTPSHQVTQMGQEVILRCVPISNHLYFYWYRQILGQKVEFLVSFYNNEISEKSEIFDDQFSVERPDGSNFTLKIRSTKLEDSAMYFCASSEASGYNQPQHFGDGTRLSIL.

This sequence joins TRBV7-6 and TRBJ2-1, with D perhaps given as TRBD1 or TRBD2 (5 bases each). Per germline, CDR1 SGHVS and CDR2 FNYEAQ. The CDR3 extends over 16 amino acids. V was shortened by 6 bases and J by 2 bases, with 17 bases between the two germline ends. CDR3 sequence (DNA): TGTGCCAGCAGTTCTCAAAGCCGGGACCCCTACAATGAGCAGTTCTTC. Translating it yields CASSSQSRDPYNEQFF.

The gene calls are TRBV28 and TRBJ1-1; the match to TRBD1 covers 8 bases. This CDR3 region has 14 residues. Germline loops: CDR1 MDHEN, CDR2 SYDVKM. Trimming removed 6 bases from V and 6 bases from J; junction bases left unmatched: 9. As DNA, the CDR3 is TGTGCCAGCAGCACCCAGGACAGGGCGCCTGAAGCTTTCTTT. Its translation is CASSTQDRAPEAFF.

The rearrangement links TRBV6-5 to TRBJ1-4; TRBD1 matches 7 bases. The CDR3 contains 14 residues. The trim removed 6 bases at V and 7 bases at J, leaving 8 bases unmatched. CDR1 and CDR2 (germline): MNHEY, SVGAGI. The CDR3 loop is CASRPEGALEKLFF. In nucleotides, the CDR3 is TGTGCCAGCAGGCCCGAGGGGGCGCTTGAAAAACTGTTTTTT.